This entry features one TCR beta chain sequence. Its specificity is unknown. This entry comes from a study of CD8 T cells in ankylosing spondylitis. TCRdb re-derived calls from the 5' RACE reads in MiXCR, one entry per CDR3 protein. The profile covers about 500,000 distinct CDR3 sequences, with about 5.7% appearing a single time and under 4.5% taken by the ten largest. V lost 3 bases to trimming and J lost 8 bases, with 26 bases between them. Germline-derived CDR1 and CDR2 are LNHDA and SQIVND (reference sequence). The CDR3 extends over 17 amino acids. General study points: Eight or nine highly homologous variants made up a TCR beta motif that seemed to typify ankylosing spondylitis blood.

The receptor was derived from a male donor with ankylosing spondylitis. This chain uses TRBV19 with TRBJ2-7; no clear D gene. The sequenced sample consisted of blood, either unsorted or a sorted T cell fraction (not recorded which). CDR3 region: CASSMYAPGSRIPQQYF. The CDR3 coding sequence is TGTGCCAGTAGTATGTATGCCCCGGGCTCCCGGATCCCCCAGCAGTACTTC.